Listed below are T cell receptor beta chains from one sample, sequenced in a study of shared clonotypes between healthy human individuals. This table comes from immunoSEQ multiplex PCR, and its TCRdb copy is limited to in-frame clones, with some not included. The sample lists under 2,500,000 clones; approximately 96% were seen once. Material for sequencing was naive CD4+ T cells sorted from blood. The receptors here all came from a man in his late teens or twenties in good health. The CDR3 runs from the conserved cysteine through the conserved F or W. A D gene is named only where the DNA matches it firmly. For some rows the clone size is stated as once, few or many, or as a class when expanded; others skip it.

d_call j_call clone_size v_call cdr3_aa cdr3_nt
- TRBJ2-5 - TRBV28 CASSRTPSRETQYF TGTGCCAGCAGTCGGACCCCCTCAAGGGAGACCCAGTACTTC
- TRBJ2-7 - TRBV4-1 CASSQGLGGSSYEQYF TGCGCCAGCAGCCAGGGGTTAGGTGGGAGCTCCTACGAGCAGTACTTC
- TRBJ1-4 - TRBV7-9 CASSLASNLPEKLFF TGTGCCAGCAGCTTAGCGAGTAATCTGCCAGAAAAACTGTTTTTT
- TRBJ2-1 - TRBV9 CASSRRELSYNEQFF TGTGCCAGCAGCCGGAGGGAGCTGTCCTACAATGAGCAGTTCTTC
- TRBJ1-1 - TRBV7-8 CASSPTGGLDTTEAFF TGTGCCAGCAGCCCGACTGGGGGCCTTGATACCACTGAAGCTTTCTTT
TRBD2 TRBJ2-3 - TRBV4-3 CASSPGTTNPTDTQYF TGCGCCAGCAGCCCCGGGACTACCAACCCCACAGATACGCAGTATTTT
TRBD2 TRBJ2-7 - TRBV2 CATSREGEQYF TGTGCCACCTCAAGGGAGGGAGAGCAGTACTTC
- TRBJ2-7 once TRBV28 CASSSGPYEQYF TGTGCCAGCAGTAGTGGACCCTACGAGCAGTACTTC
TRBD1 TRBJ2-3 - TRBV5-4 CASSHRGVGTDTQYF TGTGCCAGCAGCCACAGGGGAGTGGGCACAGATACGCAGTATTTT
- TRBJ2-7 - TRBV5-1 CASSLEAGPNYEQYF TGCGCCAGCAGCTTGGAGGCAGGACCAAACTACGAGCAGTACTTC
TRBD1 TRBJ1-6 few TRBV6-5 CASSTPGTGNSPLHF TGTGCCAGCAGCACCCCCGGGACAGGAAATTCACCCCTCCACTTT
- TRBJ2-7 - TRBV4-1 CASSQDRSYEQYF TGCGCCAGCAGCCAAGATCGGTCCTACGAGCAGTACTTC
TRBD1 TRBJ1-3 - TRBV6-6 CASSLDRGREGNTIYF TGTGCCAGCAGCCTGGACAGGGGGCGAGAAGGAAACACCATATATTTT
- TRBJ2-1 - TRBV6-5 CASSYRLTYNEQFF TGTGCCAGCAGTTACCGTCTAACCTACAATGAGCAGTTCTTC
TRBD1 TRBJ1-1 - TRBV30 CAWDREATEAFF TGTGCCTGGGACAGGGAGGCCACTGAAGCTTTCTTT
- TRBJ1-5 - TRBV2 CASSVSVGSNQPQHF TGTGCCAGCAGCGTGTCTGTAGGTAGCAATCAGCCCCAGCATTTT